The present T cell receptor (beta chain) was sequenced within a study of tumor and adjacent non-tumor tissue in lung cancer. Study at large: The patients, around 10 men and about 5 women, were roughly 30 to 80 with stage I to III disease.

Study-level results: Tumor tissue had significantly higher TCR diversity than normal lung.

In its sample, this clonotype is medium-sized. What it binds is not known. TCRbeta libraries were built with three rounds of nested PCR, modified from ARM-PCR. One entry per CDR3 protein, called by TCRdb with MiXCR from the multiplex PCR reads. The data hold tens of thousands of distinct CDR3 sequences, with more than 55% observed a single time. The CDR3 covers 13 residues. Germline V gene sequence: CDR1 SQVTM, CDR2 ANQGSEA. V lost 6 bases, J lost 3 bases, and 3 bases stayed unmatched. This sample's RNA came from whole unsorted tissue. This non-tumor lung sample came from over 3 cm beyond the tumor edge.

The sequenced sample consisted of distant non-tumor lung tissue. The sequence was obtained from a woman in her 70s with non-small cell lung cancer. V gene TRBV29-1 combines with J gene TRBJ2-3; 10 nucleotides align to TRBD2. CDR3 region: CSVRTSGTDTQYF. CDR3 nucleotides: TGCAGCGTCCGGACTAGCGGTACAGATACGCAGTATTTT.